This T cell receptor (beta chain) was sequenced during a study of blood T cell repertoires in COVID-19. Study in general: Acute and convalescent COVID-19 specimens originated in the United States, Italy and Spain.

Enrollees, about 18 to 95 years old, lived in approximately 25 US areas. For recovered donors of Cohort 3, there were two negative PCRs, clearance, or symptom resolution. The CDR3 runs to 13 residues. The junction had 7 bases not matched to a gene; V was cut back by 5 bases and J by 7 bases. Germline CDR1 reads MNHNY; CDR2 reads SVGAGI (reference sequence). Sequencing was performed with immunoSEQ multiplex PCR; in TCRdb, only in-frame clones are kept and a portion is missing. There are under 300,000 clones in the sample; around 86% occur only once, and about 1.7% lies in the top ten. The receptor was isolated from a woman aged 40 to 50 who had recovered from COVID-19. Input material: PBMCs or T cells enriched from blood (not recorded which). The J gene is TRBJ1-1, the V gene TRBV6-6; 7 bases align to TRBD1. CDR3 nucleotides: TGTGCCAGCAGTACGCGGACAGGCGATGAAGCTTTCTTT. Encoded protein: CASSTRTGDEAFF.